Listed below are T cell receptor beta chains from one sample, sequenced in a study of cytomegalovirus exposure and HLA in healthy donors. The table came from immunoSEQ multiplex PCR; TCRdb's copy has only in-frame clones and leaves some out. Among some 180,000 clones listed, 85% were seen once. The material sequenced was PBMCs. These TCRs come from a woman in her fifties or sixties in good health and CMV-seronegative. Both conserved end residues are part of each CDR3. Fields, in order: V gene, D gene, clone size, J gene, CDR3 DNA, CDR3 protein. The D gene is left open where the match is weak. Size tells how often a clone was seen (once, few, many) or the class of an expanded clone, and some rows leave it out.

TRBV7-2	TRBD1	once	TRBJ1-5	TGTGCCAGCAGCCTAGAGGACAGGGCTTCTCAGCCCCAGCATTTT	CASSLEDRASQPQHF
TRBV7-2	-	-	TRBJ2-6	TGTGCCAGCAGCTTAGATCCGGCCAGGGTGACCGGGGCCAACGTCCTGACTTTC	CASSLDPARVTGANVLTF
TRBV21-1	-	-	TRBJ1-4	TGTGCCAGCAGCTGCGATCCTCCCCCAACTAATGAAAAACTGTTTTTT	CASSCDPPPTNEKLFF
TRBV6-6	TRBD1	-	TRBJ1-1	TGTGCCAGCAGCAACAGGGGATACACTGAAGCTTTCTTT	CASSNRGYTEAFF
TRBV4-2	-	-	TRBJ2-6	TGTGCCAGCAGCCGTATGACAGGAACTGGGGCCAACGTCCTGACTTTC	CASSRMTGTGANVLTF
TRBV5-4	TRBD1	-	TRBJ1-1	TGTGCCAAATTAGACAGGGTGGGGGACACTGAAGCTTTCTTT	CAKLDRVGDTEAFF
TRBV2	-	-	TRBJ2-2	TGTGCCAGCAGTTTTCAGGGCGGGGCCGGGGAGCTGTTTTTT	CASSFQGGAGELFF
TRBV7-9	TRBD1	-	TRBJ2-3	TGTGCCAGCAGCTCGAGACAGGGATTCACAGATACGCAGTATTTT	CASSSRQGFTDTQYF
TRBV7-9	-	-	TRBJ1-4	TGTTCCAGCAGCCAACGAACGACATTGGCTAATGAAAAACTGTTTTTT	CSSSQRTTLANEKLFF
TRBV2	TRBD2	few	TRBJ2-5	TGTGCCAGCAGCTACCCGGGGGGACTAGCGGGATCTGGGACCCAGTACTTC	CASSYPGGLAGSGTQYF
TRBV28	-	-	TRBJ2-7	TGTGCCGCAACCCGGGCAGGGTCCTCCTACGAGCAGTACTTC	CAATRAGSSYEQYF
TRBV7-3	-	-	TRBJ2-3	TGTGCCAGCAGCTCCCTTCTTGCAGATACGCAGTATTTT	CASSSLLADTQYF
TRBV6-5	TRBD1	-	TRBJ1-5	TGTGCCAGCAGCCGACAGGGCCTTCAGCCCCAGCATTTT	CASSRQGLQPQHF
TRBV6-5	TRBD2	-	TRBJ2-7	TGTGCCAGCAGCCACGGGCTAGCGGGAGGAGGGGAGCAGTACTTC	CASSHGLAGGGEQYF
TRBV30	-	-	TRBJ2-2	TGTGCCTGGCGGGGAAAAGGGTCGGGGGAGCTGTTTTTT	CAWRGKGSGELFF
TRBV6-1	-	-	TRBJ1-1	TGTGCCAGCAGTACGGGGGGCGCGGTGTTAGCTGAAGCTTTCTTT	CASSTGGAVLAEAFF
TRBV6-1	TRBD1	-	TRBJ1-2	TGTGCCAGCAGTGCCTCACAGGGGGCGCTTGACTATGGCTACACCTTC	CASSASQGALDYGYTF
TRBV19	-	-	TRBJ1-3	TGTGCCACGAGACAGGTCTCTGGAAACACCATATATTTT	CATRQVSGNTIYF
TRBV27	TRBD2	-	TRBJ2-7	TGTGCCAGCAGTTCGACGGGACTAGCGGGGCACGAGCAGTACTTC	CASSSTGLAGHEQYF
TRBV2	TRBD1	-	TRBJ2-1	TGTGCCAGACAGGGGATGGTTGAGCAGTTCTTC	CARQGMVEQFF
TRBV6-5	-	-	TRBJ2-7	TGTGCCAGCAGTTACTCCCCAGACAAAGGGGGCTACGAGCAGTACTTC	CASSYSPDKGGYEQYF
TRBV28	-	-	TRBJ2-2	TGTGCCAGCAGTTTACTAAACACCGGGGAGCTGTTTTTT	CASSLLNTGELFF
TRBV27	TRBD1	-	TRBJ2-7	TGTGCCAGCAGACAGGGGGTGGAGCAGTACTTC	CASRQGVEQYF
TRBV30	-	-	TRBJ1-1	TGTGCCTGGAGTGAGGGGTATGAAGCTTTCTTT	CAWSEGYEAFF
TRBV19	-	-	TRBJ1-5	TGTGCCAGTAGTATTGTCCCGGGACAAAATCAGCCCCAGCATTTT	CASSIVPGQNQPQHF
TRBV6-6	-	-	TRBJ2-7	TGTGCCAGCAGCCTTGGCCCCACGGGCTACGAGCAGTACTTC	CASSLGPTGYEQYF
TRBV28	TRBD2	-	TRBJ2-7	TGTGCCAGCACCTCCCCCGGGGGGGGGTCCTCCGAGCAGTACTTC	CASTSPGGGSSEQYF
TRBV7-2	-	-	TRBJ2-2	TGTGCCAGCAGCTTAAACCTAAGGGGGTCCGGGGAGCTGTTTTTT	CASSLNLRGSGELFF
TRBV29-1	-	few	TRBJ1-6	TGCAGCGTAAACCGGGACTGCAAACGCTCCTATAATTCACCCCTCCACTTT	CSVNRDCKRSYNSPLHF
TRBV7-6	TRBD1	once	TRBJ2-1	TGTGCCAGCAGCTCGGGGACAGGGGTCGGTAATGAGCAGTTCTTC	CASSSGTGVGNEQFF
TRBV27	-	-	TRBJ2-7	TGTGCCAGCAGCCTCGCCGGGACTCGCTACGAGCAGTACTTC	CASSLAGTRYEQYF
TRBV18	TRBD1	-	TRBJ1-1	TGTGCCAGCTCACAGGACAGGGTTGTGTCTGGGAACACTGAAGCTTTCTTT	CASSQDRVVSGNTEAFF
TRBV5-1	-	-	TRBJ1-6	TGCGCCAGTCGTCGCGGGGCCGATAATTCACCCCTCCACTTT	CASRRGADNSPLHF
TRBV4-1	-	few	TRBJ1-4	TGCGCCAGCAGCCCGAACCCTGGGCCGAGGACTACAACTAATGAAAAACTGTTTTTT	CASSPNPGPRTTTNEKLFF
TRBV7-3	-	-	TRBJ2-7	TGTGCCAGCAGCCCGGCCCCCCGGAGCTACGAGCAGTACTTC	CASSPAPRSYEQYF
TRBV27	-	few	TRBJ2-3	TGTGCCAGCAGTCAGTGGGGGGATCTGACAGATACGCAGTATTTT	CASSQWGDLTDTQYF
TRBV19	TRBD2	-	TRBJ2-3	TGTGCCAGTAGTACAACTAGCGGGAGGGTAGATACGCAGTATTTT	CASSTTSGRVDTQYF
TRBV18	-	once	TRBJ1-5	TGTGCCAGCTCATACCAACAGGGCGAGCCCCAGCATTTT	CASSYQQGEPQHF
TRBV7-6	-	-	TRBJ1-6	TGTGCCAGCAGCTCGGGGTCGAATTCACCCCTCCACTTT	CASSSGSNSPLHF
TRBV7-2	-	once	TRBJ1-2	TGTGCCAGCAGCTTACCTGACAGAGGTTTCTATGGCTACACCTTC	CASSLPDRGFYGYTF
TRBV30	-	-	TRBJ1-2	TGTGCCTGGAGTGTATCCATCGCAGATAACTATGGCTACACCTTC	CAWSVSIADNYGYTF
TRBV7-6	-	once	TRBJ1-2	TGTGCCAGCAGCTCCCGGCCAGAGGCTAACTATGGCTACACCTTC	CASSSRPEANYGYTF
TRBV18	TRBD1	-	TRBJ2-5	TGTGCCAGCTCACCACCGAGACAGGGGGGCTTTGAGACCCAGTACTTC	CASSPPRQGGFETQYF
TRBV5-1	TRBD1	once	TRBJ2-2	TGCGCCAGCAGCCCGGACAGGGGGGATACCGGGGAGCTGTTTTTT	CASSPDRGDTGELFF
TRBV29-1	-	once	TRBJ2-1	TGCAGCGTTGACGAGTCCTACAATGAGCAGTTCTTC	CSVDESYNEQFF
TRBV19	TRBD1	-	TRBJ1-4	TGTGCCAGTAGTCCACCTCGACAGGGGGCAGCTAATGAAAAACTGTTTTTT	CASSPPRQGAANEKLFF
TRBV28	-	-	TRBJ1-5	TGTGCCAGCAGTTTATGGAGGAATCAGCCCCAGCATTTT	CASSLWRNQPQHF
TRBV5-1	-	-	TRBJ1-3	TGCGCCAGCAGCGCCTCCGGGACATCCTCTGGAAACACCATATATTTT	CASSASGTSSGNTIYF
TRBV5-4	TRBD1	-	TRBJ2-3	TGTGCCAGTAGACAGGGAAGCACAGATACGCAGTATTTT	CASRQGSTDTQYF
TRBV21-1	-	-	TRBJ1-4	TGTGCCAGCAGACAACAGGGGGGAAATGAAAAACTGTTTTTT	CASRQQGGNEKLFF
TRBV7-9	TRBD1	-	TRBJ2-1	TGTGCCAGCAGCTTCCTGGGGACAGGGACCTACAATGAGCAGTTCTTC	CASSFLGTGTYNEQFF
TRBV28	-	-	TRBJ2-2	TGTGCCAGCAGTTCGGGACTCACCGGGGAGCTGTTTTTT	CASSSGLTGELFF
TRBV28	-	-	TRBJ1-1	TGTGCCAGCAGTTTGGTCGGGGGGGGGACTGAAGCTTTCTTT	CASSLVGGGTEAFF
TRBV6-5	TRBD1	once	TRBJ1-1	TGTGCCAGCAGTTGGGGACAGGGGGTAACTGAAGCTTTCTTT	CASSWGQGVTEAFF
TRBV27	TRBD1	-	TRBJ2-7	TGTGCCAGCAGTCCCCGACAGGGCCCCTACGAGCAGTACTTC	CASSPRQGPYEQYF